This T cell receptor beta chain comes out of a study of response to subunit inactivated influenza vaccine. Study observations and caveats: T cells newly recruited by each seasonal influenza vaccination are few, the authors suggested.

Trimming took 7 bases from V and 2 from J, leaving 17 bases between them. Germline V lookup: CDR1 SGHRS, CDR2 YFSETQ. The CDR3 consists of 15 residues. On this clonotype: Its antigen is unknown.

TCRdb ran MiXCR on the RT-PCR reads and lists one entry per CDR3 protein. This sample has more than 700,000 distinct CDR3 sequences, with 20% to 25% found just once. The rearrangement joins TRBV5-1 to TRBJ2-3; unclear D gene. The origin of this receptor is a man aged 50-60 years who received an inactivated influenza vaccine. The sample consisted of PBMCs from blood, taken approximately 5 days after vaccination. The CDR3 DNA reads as TGCGCCAGCGGTAAGGAGCGAGTCAACACAGATACGCAGTATTTT. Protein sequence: CASGKERVNTDTQYF. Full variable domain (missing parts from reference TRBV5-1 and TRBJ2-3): KAGVTQTPRYLIKTRGQQVTLSCSPISGHRSVSWYQQTPGQGLQFLFEYFSETQRNKGNFPGRFSGRQFSNSRSEMNVSTLELGDSALYLCASGKERVNTDTQYFGPGTRLTVL.